This T cell receptor (beta chain) was observed in a study of blood T cell repertoires in COVID-19 (TCRdb year 2020). Concerning the study at large: Samples covering the acute and convalescent phases of COVID-19 were provided by collaborators in the United States, Italy and Spain. Where HLA class I and class II types were available, the types were taken from metadata supplied by the sample provider, not from assay-based typing. The prospective study material was composed of cDNA or gDNA derived from T cells, B-cell-depleted T cells, or PBMCs. The dataset comprised deeply sampled blood TCRbeta repertoires from subjects exposed to, actively infected with, or recovered from COVID-19. Nearly every sample came with metadata listing a de-identified subject ID, COVID-19 status, age in years and sex. Samples were obtained from the ongoing ImmuneRACE study (first 160 participants) and from about 1,300 subjects provided by 6 global collaborators. The repertoires were released in a freely available public database meant as a resource for research on the immune response to SARS-CoV-2.

Broader findings and caveats from the paper: The quantity of clinical and demographic metadata differed by source and by participant and was supplied without curation.

At one collaborating source in Seattle, patients were enrolled during active infection and were followed longitudinally through the course of disease. Collaborating institutions collected whole blood in K2EDTA tubes following their own protocols. Collaborator samples were shipped for TCRbeta analysis as frozen whole blood, isolated PBMCs, or DNA extracted from either sample type. TCRbeta CDR3 regions were amplified from genomic DNA by means of the immunoSEQ Assay, a bias-controlled multiplex PCR. As for how the authors treated the data: The number of nucleated cells in each sample was estimated by amplification of reference gene primers within the assay. To quantify the absolute abundance of each unique TCRbeta CDR3 rearrangement, sequence reads were collapsed and filtered. For each sample, productive Simpson clonality was calculated by taking the square root of Simpson's diversity index across productive rearrangements. TCRdb mirrors the immuneACCESS table, restricted to in-frame sequences. Some clones are absent from its copies; in checked studies, under half trace to an unresolved V gene, and the reason for the others is unknown. That table is the source of V, J and clone size, and D and trimming were worked out from the DNA. The sample profile shows around 430,000 clones; 88% of them were found once. The ten biggest clones cover around 12% of the sample.

As for this clone: It has no known antigen specificity. No much larger clone exists at a distance of one base, and base qualities are not known.

V loses 8 bases, J loses 4 bases, and the germline ends lie 24 bases apart. From cysteine to phenylalanine, the CDR3 is 16 amino acids long. Left in the record is the CDR3 DNA by itself, 48 bases read in frame from the first base. From a lookup of the germline V gene, CDR1 and CDR2 are SNHLY and FYNNEI. Sequenced input: peripheral blood. The receptor was derived from a woman aged 45-65 years with COVID-19, enrolled during active disease. Rearrangement joined TRBV2 to TRBJ2-7, and possibly TRBD2, on 7 matching bases. The CDR3 region reads CASGGIGGTAQYEQYF. The nucleotides are TGTGCCAGCGGGGGCATCGGGGGGACCGCCCAATACGAGCAGTACTTC. Outside the CDR3, residues come from the reference TRBV2 and TRBJ2-7 proteins, so the full variable domain is: EPEVTQTPSHQVTQMGQEVILRCVPISNHLYFYWYRQILGQKVEFLVSFYNNEISEKSEIFDDQFSVERPDGSNFTLKIRSTKLEDSAMYFCASGGIGGTAQYEQYFGPGTRLTVT.